The 5 T cell receptor beta chains below were found in one sample sequenced in a study of T cells after yellow fever vaccination. TCRdb re-called the 5' RACE reads through MiXCR, storing one row per CDR3 protein. There are approximately 610,000 distinct CDR3 sequences in the sample; about 15% occur only once, and around 16% lies in the top ten. Sequenced material: PBMCs, taken around 5 days after the first yellow fever vaccination. The receptors shown here come from a man aged 18 to 30 who received the YFV17D yellow fever vaccine.

This clonotype was recorded at least ten times. The rearrangement links TRBV6-1 to TRBJ2-2, with 8 bases that match TRBD2. Germline V lookup: CDR1 MNHNS, CDR2 SASEGT. The CDR3 length is 16 residues. V was clipped by 6 bases and J by 0 bases; unmatched bases: 6. This chain's CDR3 is CASRPRGGTNTGELFF. CDR3 sequence (DNA): TGTGCCAGCAGACCTCGGGGGGGCACGAACACCGGGGAGCTGTTTTTT.

This clonotype was counted between two and nine times. The rearrangement joins TRBV6-2 or TRBV6-3 to TRBJ2-1, with D possibly being TRBD1 (6 bases). The CDR3 loop spans 12 amino acids. CDR1 MNHEY and CDR2 SVGEGT come from the germline V gene. V was clipped by 5 bases and J by 8 bases, with 10 bases between them. The CDR3 DNA reads as TGTGCCAGCAGTAAACAGGGCTATGAGCAGTTCTTC. Protein sequence: CASSKQGYEQFF.

This clonotype was counted only a few times. The rearrangement links TRBV7-8 to TRBJ2-1; 7 bases fit TRBD1. The ends lost 6 bases at V and 6 bases at J; junction bases unmatched: 8. Germline CDR1 and CDR2: SGHVS and FQNEAQ. CDR3 length equals 14 residues. The CDR3 DNA is TGTGCCAGCAGTCCGATGGACAGGTTCAATGAGCAGTTCTTC. This encodes CASSPMDRFNEQFF.

The J gene is TRBJ1-1, the V gene TRBV5-1, with D hard to call. CDR3 length: 15 residues. Trimming pared 0 bases from V and 1 base from J, leaving 10 bases between. Germline CDR1 SGHRS, CDR2 YFSETQ. The CDR3 reads CASSLAGNGNTEAFF. The CDR3 DNA sequence: TGCGCCAGCAGCTTGGCGGGCAACGGGAACACTGAAGCTTTCTTT.

The V and J genes are TRBV4-2 and TRBJ1-4; D ambiguous. This CDR3 comprises 15 residues. Deletions cut 0 bases from V and 8 bases from J, with 13 bases between. The V gene's germline CDR1 is LGHNA and CDR2 YNFKEQ. Here the CDR3 reads CASSQDVHREEKLFF. CDR3 sequence (DNA): TGTGCCAGCAGCCAAGATGTGCATCGGGAGGAAAAACTGTTTTTT.